A selection of T cell receptor beta chains follows, all from one sample in a study of T cells in tumors after PD-1 blockade. Sequenced by immunoSEQ multiplex PCR; TCRdb stores in-frame clones only, minus some. This sample carries 4,500 to 5,000 clones, roughly three fifths of them seen once, and the ten largest clones take roughly 15%. The specimen comprised tumor tissue, sampled after anti-PD-1 treatment. These receptors came from a human donor with basal cell carcinoma. Each CDR3 is given with its conserved first and last residue. D genes are given only for firm matches.

v_gene	d_gene	j_gene	CDR3nt	CDR3aa
TRBV4-1	TRBD1	TRBJ1-4	TGCGCCAGCAGCCAAACCCCGGGACAGGGTGCAACTAATGAAAAACTGTTTTTT	CASSQTPGQGATNEKLFF
TRBV10-3	NA	TRBJ2-3	TGTGCCATCAGTGAGCGGGGGTCCTGGGATACGCAGTATTTT	CAISERGSWDTQYF
TRBV10-1	TRBD1	TRBJ2-6	TGCGCCAGGACAATCCGGGACAGGGGGTCGAGGGCCAACGTCCTGACTTTC	CARTIRDRGSRANVLTF
TRBV5-1	TRBD1	TRBJ1-4	TGCGCCAGCAGCTCAGACAGGGAATTCAAAAAACTGTTTTTT	CASSSDREFKKLFF